Below, one T cell receptor beta chain is given with its context. The specificity of this receptor is unknown. At one boundary the junction diverges from the germline segment, which might be a read error. This sample is part of a study of CD8+CD57+ T cells in acquired aplastic anemia (dated by TCRdb to the late 2010s). Background on the whole study: On average, sorted CD4+ and CD8+ cells yielded around 3.4 ug of extracted DNA, with a range of roughly 0.19 to 27.4 ug. CD8+CD57+ expansion was defined as a frequency above the mean frequency observed in healthy subjects.

Expansion of CD8+CD57+ cells had been shown by flow cytometry in the patients chosen for sequencing. Every patient had a diagnosis of severe acquired aplastic anemia based on International Study of Aplastic Anemia and Agranulocytosis and Camitta criteria. No therapy had been received by the patients at the time of blood sampling. In the study, sorted CD4+ and CD8+ blood T cells from patients with severe aplastic anemia and from healthy subjects underwent deep sequencing of TCR repertoires. Patients were enrolled in the USA under clinicaltrials.gov protocols 00001620, 01623167, 00001397, 00071045, 00081523 and 00961064. Ficoll-Paque density gradient centrifugation was used to isolate peripheral blood mononuclear cells. Before DNA extraction, CD4+ and CD8+ T cells were sorted with FACS or magnetic beads. Genomic DNA served as template for TCR beta VDJ combination and CDR3 sequence profiling. An Illumina HiSeq 2000 was used for TCR repertoire sequencing. The authors' pipeline ran thus. TRBV/TRBJ rearrangement plots, CDR3 size and DJ length profiles, and Simpson's diversity index were used to evaluate the repertoires. The most abundant DNA sequence in the deep sequencing data was taken as the immunodominant clone. CDR3 amino acid sequences were screened for sharing across subjects and compared with published repertoires and the VDJdb database. TCRdb reworked the public reads: Q25 trimming with fastp, MiXCR clone assembly, productive beta chains retained. Entries that share a CDR3 protein sequence are merged under the most common genes and DNA. Here the V and J calls rest on TCRdb's processing, not on the authors' analysis. The sample contains some 150,000 distinct CDR3 sequences, roughly 54% of them found a single time. The leading ten clones occupy 10% to 15% of the sample.

The CDR3 covers 15 residues, taking in both the cysteine and the phenylalanine. Here the CDR3 DNA is all that survives: 45 bases in frame from base 1. CDR1 is given as WNHNN and CDR2 as SYGVQD, both from the germline V gene (reference sequence). Broader findings and caveats from the paper: CD8+ Simpson's diversity did not differ significantly between patients and healthy controls (P=0.060). About 30 CD8+ CDR3 sequences were found in both patients and controls but appeared to be highly expressed in patients and within the immunodominant clones of the patients.

This sequence uses TRBV10-1 and TRBJ2-7; 8 bases in between match TRBD2. Sequenced: sorted CD4+, CD8+, or CD8+CD57+ T cells (not recorded which) from PBMCs. This TCR was recovered from a human donor with aplastic anemia. The DNA sequence is TGCGCTAGCAGTGAGCATTTGACTAGCGCCTACGAGCAGTACTTC. Translated, this is CASSEHLTSAYEQYF.